The entry that follows covers one TCR beta chain sequence. Its antigen is currently not known. No per-base quality is available; no much larger clone lies one base away. This sample stems from a study of blood T cell repertoires in COVID-19 (dated by TCRdb to between 2020 and 2021). Looking at the study overall: Samples from collaborators originated in the United States, Italy and Spain and spanned both the acute and convalescent phases of COVID-19. The prospective study material was composed of cDNA or gDNA derived from T cells, B-cell-depleted T cells, or PBMCs. Subjects who had been exposed to COVID-19, were actively infected with it, or had recovered from it provided the deeply sampled blood TCRbeta repertoires that made up the dataset. The repertoires were released in a freely available public database meant as a resource for research on the immune response to SARS-CoV-2. Samples came from the ongoing ImmuneRACE study (first 160 participants) plus 1,254 subjects from 6 global collaborators. A de-identified subject ID, COVID-19 status, age in years and sex were almost always included in the sample metadata. HLA class I and class II types, where available, came from metadata supplied by the sample provider rather than from assay-based typing.

The collaborating institutions used their own protocols to collect whole blood in K2EDTA tubes. For TCRbeta analysis, collaborators shipped samples in one of three forms: frozen whole blood, isolated PBMCs, or DNA extracted from either of those sample types. TCRbeta CDR3 regions were amplified from genomic DNA by means of the immunoSEQ Assay, a bias-controlled multiplex PCR. The original pipeline was this. The number of nucleated cells in each sample was estimated by amplification of reference gene primers within the assay. To quantify the absolute abundance of each unique TCRbeta CDR3 rearrangement, sequence reads were collapsed and filtered. Productive Simpson clonality was computed per sample as the square root of Simpson's diversity index over productive rearrangements. The table comes from immuneACCESS by way of TCRdb, which keeps in-frame sequences with V and J called. Part of the clones is missing from these tables; in studies checked, under half for an unresolved V gene and the rest for unknown reasons. Clone size and V and J calls were adopted from that table, with D and trimming inferred from the DNA. In this sample the table shows 120,000 to 150,000 clones, around 87% of which occur a single time. The leading ten clones occupy 5.4% of the sample.

Results the study describes overall, beyond this receptor: The quantity of clinical and demographic metadata differed by source and by participant and was supplied without curation.

Between the V and J ends, shortened by 6 bases and 5 bases respectively, the junction contains 19 bases. CDR1 MNHEY and CDR2 SVGEGT were looked up in the germline V gene. Including the terminal cysteine and phenylalanine, the CDR3 comprises 15 residues. The CDR3 DNA has 45 bases and is translated from base 1. The receptor chain draws on TRBV6-2 or TRBV6-3 and TRBJ1-2, and possibly TRBD1, on 5 matching bases. The material sequenced was peripheral blood. The source is a human donor in a cohort sampled during active COVID-19. The CDR3 in this case is CASSSRGTGIYGYTF. The DNA sequence is given as TGTGCCAGCAGCTCTCGGGGGACGGGCATTTATGGCTACACCTTC.